These 27 T cell receptor beta chains were sequenced from one sample in a study of blood T cell repertoires in COVID-19. TCRdb's table, derived via immunoSEQ multiplex PCR, lists solely in-frame clones and lacks some. The sample holds 35,000 to 45,000 clones; approximately 78% are singletons and the top ten take 42%. Sequencing input: peripheral blood. These receptor sequences come from a human donor in a cohort sampled during active or convalescent COVID-19. The donor label of this sample is uncertain.

This clone was picked up a small number of times. This sequence joins TRBV5-1 and TRBJ2-7; 8 bases agree with TRBD1. The V gene's germline CDR1 is SGHRS and CDR2 YFSETQ. The CDR3 sequence is 13 residues long. The V and J ends lost 6 bases and 5 bases, in that order; junction bases with no gene match: 7. The CDR3 region is CASKGTGYNEQYF. The CDR3 DNA is TGCGCCAGCAAAGGGACAGGTTACAACGAGCAGTACTTC.

The chain uses TRBV6-1 and TRBJ1-2; a weak D match, TRBD1 (5 bases). Germline-derived CDR1 and CDR2 are MNHNS and SASEGT. This CDR3 region has 15 residues. Trimming left V 3 bases short and J 4 bases short, with 15 bases between. CDR3 bases: TGTGCCAGCAGTGATTCAGGGCGTCTGGCCTATGGCTACACCTTC. Encoded protein: CASSDSGRLAYGYTF.

This clone appeared a single time. V usage is TRBV5-1 and J usage is TRBJ2-1; D is perhaps TRBD2 (6 bases). Germline loops: CDR1 SGHRS, CDR2 YFSETQ. The length of the CDR3 is 16 residues. V was trimmed by 4 bases and J by 6 bases, leaving 20 bases between them. CDR3 amino acids: CASSPHGTQLGNEQFF. The CDR3 bases are TGCGCCAGCAGCCCGCACGGGACTCAGCTAGGCAATGAGCAGTTCTTC.

The gene calls are TRBV7-8 and TRBJ2-3, with 8 bases that match TRBD2. V was clipped by 7 bases and J by 2 bases; unmatched bases: 11. CDR3 length: 16 residues. The germline V gene has CDR1 SGHVS and CDR2 FQNEAQ. The DNA for the CDR3 is TGTGCCAGCAACGGGAGGGCCTATCTCAACACAGATACGCAGTATTTT. Translation gives CASNGRAYLNTDTQYF. The full variable domain, in which reference TRBV7-8 and TRBJ2-3 provide the parts outside the CDR3, is GAGVSQSPRYKVAKRGQDVALRCDPISGHVSLFWYQQALGQGPEFLTYFQNEAQLDKSGLPSDRFFAERPEGSVSTLKIQRTQQEDSAVYLCASNGRAYLNTDTQYFGPGTRLTVL.

The J gene is TRBJ2-1, the V gene TRBV30, with 9 bases fitting TRBD2. V gave up 6 bases and J gave up 10 bases; unmatched junction bases: 4. CDR1 is GTSNPN and CDR2 is SVGIG in the germline V gene (reference sequence). The CDR3 has 11 residues. CDR3 in amino acids: CACSGREEQFF. CDR3 DNA: TGTGCCTGTAGCGGGAGAGAGGAGCAGTTCTTC.

The chain joins TRBV24-1 to TRBJ1-5; 7 nucleotides align to TRBD1. This CDR3 spans 13 amino acids. Germline loops: CDR1 KGHDR, CDR2 SFDVKD. V was pared by 3 bases and J by 5 bases, with 0 bases of the junction left unmatched. The CDR3 loop reads CATSDTGDQPQHF. The CDR3 coding sequence is TGTGCCACCAGTGATACAGGGGATCAGCCCCAGCATTTT.

This chain connects TRBV29-1 to TRBJ2-1; 7 bases fit TRBD2. The CDR3 covers 13 residues. Germline CDR1 SQVTM, CDR2 ANQGSEA. J gave up 3 bases and V 7 bases, and 6 bases lay outside the gene matches. The CDR3 nucleotides are TGCAGCGCCGGATCGGGGGGCTACAATGAGCAGTTCTTC. This codes for CSAGSGGYNEQFF.

The rearrangement links TRBV30 to TRBJ1-1; D not resolved. Germline assignment: CDR1 GTSNPN and CDR2 SVGIG (reference sequence). Trimming cost V 1 base and J 3 bases, with 6 bases left between them. The CDR3 is made up of 12 amino acids. The CDR3 DNA sequence: TGTGCCTGGAGTGAGGGAGACACTGAAGCTTTCTTT. Amino acid sequence: CAWSEGDTEAFF.

The V call is TRBV5-5, the J call TRBJ1-1, with D perhaps matching TRBD1 (6 bases). Germline V gene lookup returns CDR1 SGHKS and CDR2 YYEKEE (reference sequence). V was trimmed by 0 bases and J by 11 bases, leaving 17 bases between them. CDR3 size: 14 residues. CDR3 sequence (DNA): TGTGCCAGCAGCTTGGCCATTCAGGGGAATAGCGCTTTCTTT. Translated: CASSLAIQGNSAFF.

The chain joins TRBV27 to TRBJ1-4; D is ambiguous. From germline, CDR1 is MNHEY and CDR2 SMNVEV (reference sequence). V lost 1 base to trimming and J lost 0 bases, with 6 bases between them. This CDR3 spans 15 amino acids. CDR3 protein: CASSLFGTTNEKLFF. DNA for the CDR3: TGTGCCAGCAGTTTATTCGGGACAACTAATGAAAAACTGTTTTTT.

The chain joins TRBV30 to TRBJ2-3, with 13 nucleotides matching TRBD2. After removal of 1 base from V and 3 bases from J, the junction contained 4 bases not matched to a gene. Per the germline V gene, CDR1 is GTSNPN and CDR2 is SVGIG (reference sequence). CDR3 length: 16 residues. CDR3 bases: TGTGCCTGGAGTGGGACTAGCGGGAGACGAACAGATACGCAGTATTTT. This encodes CAWSGTSGRRTDTQYF. Drawing the rest from reference TRBV30 and TRBJ2-3, the complete variable domain is SQTIHQWPATLVQPVGSPLSLECTVEGTSNPNLYWYRQAAGRGLQLLFYSVGIGQISSEVPQNLSASRPQDRQFILSSKKLLLSDSGFYLCAWSGTSGRRTDTQYFGPGTRLTVL.

This clone is a singleton in its sample. The CDR3 DNA is TGTGCCAGCAGCGACCGGACAGACCCGAACACCGGGGAGCTGTTTTTT. This codes for CASSDRTDPNTGELFF. The V gene is TRBV9, the J gene TRBJ2-2; a possible D gene is TRBD1 (6 bases). CDR3 length: 16 amino acids. Germline V gene data show CDR1 as SGDLS and CDR2 as YYNGEE. V shed 3 bases and J shed 0 bases, with 12 bases lying between them.

The chain carries TRBV19 and TRBJ1-1, with D maybe TRBD1 (6 bases). Trimming stripped 7 bases from V and 4 bases from J, with 13 bases between. This CDR3 is 13 amino acids long. Per germline, CDR1 LNHDA and CDR2 SQIVND (reference sequence). CDR3 residues: CASTQGKATEAFF. As DNA, the CDR3 is TGTGCCAGTACTCAGGGGAAAGCCACTGAAGCTTTCTTT.

V is TRBV12-3 or TRBV12-4 and J is TRBJ2-1; 11 bases are a match to TRBD2. The J segment lost 15 bases and the V segment lost 3 bases, leaving 1 base of the junction unmatched. This CDR3 spans 11 amino acids. The CDR3 here is CASSFSGRGFF. In nucleotides, the CDR3 is TGTGCCAGCAGTTTTAGCGGGAGGGGGTTCTTC.

The genes are TRBV7-9 and TRBJ2-5, with 8 bases that match TRBD1. This CDR3 has 16 residues. Germline assignment: CDR1 SEHNR and CDR2 FQNEAQ (reference sequence). Unmatched junction bases numbered 13, after V lost 6 bases and J lost 4 bases. As DNA, the CDR3 is TGTGCCAGCAGTCAGACCGGGACAGGAGGGATAGAGACCCAGTACTTC. Its protein is CASSQTGTGGIETQYF.

The chain couples TRBV7-2 to TRBJ2-7; 11 nucleotides match TRBD2. The junction had 5 bases not matched to a gene; V was cut back by 5 bases and J by 5 bases. This CDR3 contains 14 residues. Germline V gene sequence: CDR1 SGHTA, CDR2 FQGNSA. CDR3 in amino acids: CASSKTSGSHEQYF. In DNA, the CDR3 is TGTGCCAGCAGCAAAACTAGCGGGAGCCACGAGCAGTACTTC. Together with reference TRBV7-2 and TRBJ2-7, the CDR3 gives the full variable domain: GAGVSQSPSNKVTEKGKDVELRCDPISGHTALYWYRQSLGQGLEFLIYFQGNSAPDKSGLPSDRFSAERTGGSVSTLTIQRTQQEDSAVYLCASSKTSGSHEQYFGPGTRLTVT.

V gene TRBV5-1 combines with J gene TRBJ2-3, with 10 bases that match TRBD2. The trim removed 0 bases at V and 4 bases at J, leaving 5 bases unmatched. The germline V gene has CDR1 SGHRS and CDR2 YFSETQ. This CDR3 comprises 16 residues. CDR3 amino acids: CASSLDSGRAADTQYF. The CDR3 nucleotides read TGCGCCAGCAGCTTGGACAGCGGGAGGGCCGCAGATACGCAGTATTTT.

The rearrangement joins TRBV29-1 to TRBJ2-1; no reliable D call. The CDR3 is 11 residues long. Trimming stripped 7 bases from V and 6 bases from J, with 10 bases between. Germline V gives CDR1 SQVTM, CDR2 ANQGSEA. CDR3 DNA sequence: TGCAGCGCCGCTAGGTCCAATGAGCAGTTCTTC. It yields the protein CSAARSNEQFF.

V usage is TRBV2 and J usage is TRBJ2-2; 15 bases map to TRBD2. The junction had 10 bases not matched to a gene; V was cut back by 7 bases and J by 7 bases. CDR1 and CDR2 from the germline V gene are SNHLY and FYNNEI. The CDR3 is 17 amino acids. As DNA, the CDR3 is TGTGCCAGCACCGTCGGACTAGCGGGAGGGCCCCGCGGGGAGCTGTTTTTT. This codes for CASTVGLAGGPRGELFF. The variable domain in full, completed from reference TRBV2 and TRBJ2-2, reads EPEVTQTPSHQVTQMGQEVILRCVPISNHLYFYWYRQILGQKVEFLVSFYNNEISEKSEIFDDQFSVERPDGSNFTLKIRSTKLEDSAMYFCASTVGLAGGPRGELFFGEGSRLTVL.

This chain uses TRBV11-3 with TRBJ2-1; 8 nucleotides line up with TRBD2. Germline V gene lookup returns CDR1 SGHNT and CDR2 YENEEA. The CDR3 is made up of 13 amino acids. V trimming: 3 bases; J trimming: 6 bases; junction bases outside the gene matches: 1. Here the CDR3 reads CASSFREGNEQFF. In DNA form, the CDR3 reads TGTGCCAGCAGCTTCCGGGAGGGCAATGAGCAGTTCTTC.

This clone was picked up a small number of times. J is TRBJ1-1 and V is TRBV5-6, with D unresolved. The V gene's germline CDR1 is SGHDT and CDR2 YYEEEE. The CDR3 contains 17 residues. Trimming left V 0 bases short and J 1 base short, with 16 bases between. CDR3 loop: CASSLAPFGQANTEAFF. As DNA, the CDR3 is TGTGCCAGCAGCTTGGCCCCTTTTGGGCAGGCGAACACTGAAGCTTTCTTT. Full variable domain (remainder filled in from reference TRBV5-6 and TRBJ1-1): DAGVTQSPTHLIKTRGQQVTLRCSPKSGHDTVSWYQQALGQGPQFIFQYYEEEERQRGNFPDRFSGHQFPNYSSELNVNALLLGDSALYLCASSLAPFGQANTEAFFGQGTRLTVV.

This chain uses TRBV7-8 with TRBJ1-5; D remains unclear. The CDR3 length is 12 residues. Deletions cut 5 bases from V and 4 bases from J, with 6 bases between. Looked up from germline, CDR1 is SGHVS and CDR2 is FQNEAQ. For the CDR3, the DNA is TGTGCCAGCAGCCTCCCAAATCAGCCCCAGCATTTT. This translates into CASSLPNQPQHF.

The V gene is TRBV27, the J gene TRBJ1-2, with D possibly matching TRBD1 (6 bases). The CDR3 sequence is 13 residues long. CDR1 and CDR2 (germline): MNHEY, SMNVEV (reference sequence). Trimming took off 3 bases at V and 8 bases at J, with 13 bases between the two ends. The CDR3 here is CASSFRGAGGYTF. CDR3 nucleotide sequence: TGTGCCAGCAGTTTCCGGGGGGCAGGGGGCTACACCTTC.

This rearrangement joins TRBV6-5 to TRBJ1-3, with D tentatively TRBD1 (6 bases). Germline V gene sequence: CDR1 MNHEY, CDR2 SVGAGI. The ends were cut back, 2 bases at V and 1 base at J, with 9 bases in the middle. This CDR3 is 15 amino acids long. CDR3 nucleotides: TGTGCCAGCAGTTACAGGGGGGGATCTGGAAACACCATATATTTT. Translation: CASSYRGGSGNTIYF.

This chain uses TRBV6-6 with TRBJ1-1; maybe TRBD1 (6 bases). V was shortened by 6 bases and J by 5 bases, with 16 bases between the two germline ends. CDR3 size: 14 residues. Germline assignment: CDR1 MNHNY and CDR2 SVGAGI (reference sequence). This CDR3 is CASSLQGWGTEAFF. The CDR3 coding sequence is TGTGCCAGCAGCCTCCAGGGGTGGGGGACTGAAGCTTTCTTT.

V usage is TRBV29-1 and J usage is TRBJ1-1; TRBD1 might be the D (5 bases). In germline, CDR1 is SQVTM, CDR2 ANQGSEA. The CDR3 has 13 residues. V was shortened by 5 bases and J by 0 bases, with 10 bases between the two germline ends. CDR3 nucleotide sequence: TGCAGCGTTCCCTGGGGGGTGAACACTGAAGCTTTCTTT. Translated: CSVPWGVNTEAFF.

In its sample, this clone was seen a few times. The chain links TRBV29-1 to TRBJ1-2, with a tentative D call TRBD1 (6 bases). The germline gives CDR1 SQVTM, CDR2 ANQGSEA. V lost 6 bases and J 3 bases, leaving 11 bases between the germline ends. The CDR3 length is 12 residues. CDR3 sequence reads: CSVASGDYGYTF. Here the CDR3 DNA reads TGCAGCGTGGCCTCAGGGGACTATGGCTACACCTTC.